Included here is one T cell receptor beta chain sequence, with context. Antigen specificity is unknown. The entry originates in a study of T cells expressing NK-cell markers. General study points: Similarly, these clonotypes led the CD3+CD56-NKG2C+ fraction as well in a few donors. Dominant NKG2C+ clonotypes made up about 1.0-7.5% of CD8+ T cells in several donors. There remained a lack of clarity about HCMV specificity of expanded NKG2C+ T cell clones.

cDNA encoding TCR beta was synthesized via 5'RACE template switching incorporating UMIs. From the 5' RACE reads, TCRdb lists one entry per CDR3 protein and no DNA. In total, the table holds roughly 420,000 distinct CDR3 sequences. Germline-derived CDR1 and CDR2 are MNHNS and SASEGT. The length of the CDR3 is 14 residues. The specimen was blood T cells: a sorted CD56 or NKG2C T cell subset, CD4+ or CD8+ T cells, or bulk PBMC T cells (not recorded which). The clonotype originates from a woman between 18 and 70 years old in good health. The V and J genes are TRBV6-1 and TRBJ1-5; with no DNA, the TCRdb D assignment of TRBD1 cannot be verified. CDR3 amino acids: CASRPQGYNQPQHF.